The TCR beta chain under discussion was sequenced for a study of blood T cell repertoires in COVID-19. Study information: COVID-19 samples from acute and convalescent phases originated in the United States, Italy and Spain. In each case, the material was cDNA or gDNA derived from T cells, B-cell-depleted T cells, or PBMCs.

The Seattle patients, enrolled during active infection, were followed longitudinally. In the study's own analysis: Quantification of nucleated cells was approximated via reference gene primer amplification. This table comes from immunoSEQ multiplex PCR, and its TCRdb copy is limited to in-frame clones, with some not included. For V, J and clone size, that table is used; D and trimming come from the DNA. The sample shows 170,000 or so clones, about 87% of them seen only once. Germline loops: CDR1 MDHEN, CDR2 SYDVKM. The CDR3 length is 14 residues. Trimming shortened V by 5 bases and J by 3 bases, and 13 bases separated the two germline ends.

The chain combines TRBV28 with TRBJ1-2; tentative D call: TRBD1 (5 bases). This receptor was obtained from a woman aged 70 to 79 with COVID-19, enrolled during active disease. The sequencing input was peripheral blood. CDR3 sequence reads: CASSPPGVHYGYTF. The CDR3 DNA reads TGTGCCAGCAGTCCTCCGGGGGTTCACTATGGCTACACCTTC.